This T cell receptor beta chain was retrieved from a study of cytomegalovirus exposure and HLA in healthy donors. Regarding the study as a whole: Donors belonging to an Asian-associated ancestry cluster reportedly showed fewer N-insertions in productive TCRs than the approximately 670-donor mean, according to what a later analysis found. Sequencing probably produced one cluster of sequence variants that were highly shared.

Primers: 60 Vbeta forward and 13 Jbeta reverse. Only in-frame clones appear in the TCRdb table, and some are missing; sequencing was by immunoSEQ multiplex PCR. Its clone listing holds under 200,000 clones. Trimming stripped 4 bases from V and 1 base from J, with 7 bases between. This CDR3 has 13 amino acids. CDR1 is SNHLY and CDR2 is FYNNEI in the germline V gene. On this clone itself: Its antigen remains unidentified.

This sequence originates from a young man in good health and CMV-seronegative. The chain employs TRBV2 and TRBJ1-2; D perhaps matches TRBD1 (5 bases). Material: PBMCs. This chain's CDR3 is CASSVGDNYGYTF. DNA for the CDR3: TGTGCCAGCAGTGTAGGGGATAACTATGGCTACACCTTC. The full variable domain, with the rest looked up from reference TRBV2 and TRBJ1-2, is EPEVTQTPSHQVTQMGQEVILRCVPISNHLYFYWYRQILGQKVEFLVSFYNNEISEKSEIFDDQFSVERPDGSNFTLKIRSTKLEDSAMYFCASSVGDNYGYTFGSGTRLTVV.